A single sample is the source of the 21 T cell receptor beta chains below, sequenced in a study of beta chain features in type 1 diabetes. Their antigens remain unidentified. Findings and caveats of the study: A moderate, significant TCRB CDR3 shortening appeared in type 1 diabetes across four CD4+ subsets.

Investigators reverse transcribed all isolated RNA, so they sequenced expressed TCRB transcripts. Sequenced by immunoSEQ multiplex PCR; TCRdb stores in-frame clones only, minus some. The table includes 300,000 to 400,000 clones, 8.5% to 10% detected once. The material sequenced was central memory CD4+ T cells from blood. The receptors were gathered from a man aged 25 to 40 with type 1 diabetes.

This clone occurred a few times. The V call is TRBV19, the J call TRBJ1-3; D call uncertain. In germline, CDR1 is LNHDA, CDR2 SQIVND (reference sequence). The CDR3 has 14 amino acids. Trimming removed 7 bases at V and 0 bases at J, with 10 bases between. The CDR3 DNA reads TGTGCCAGTATTGGGCTTACCTCTGGAAACACCATATATTTT. It codes for CASIGLTSGNTIYF.

CDR3 loop: CASSLGEKETQYF. The CDR3 nucleotides read TGTGCCAGCAGCTTAGGGGAGAAAGAGACCCAGTACTTC. The chain recombines TRBV7-7 with TRBJ2-5, with D tentatively TRBD2 (5 bases). This CDR3 comprises 13 residues. CDR1 SSHAT and CDR2 FNYEAQ come from the germline V gene (reference sequence). Trimming took 1 base from V and 3 from J, leaving 6 bases between them. Filled out from reference TRBV7-7 and TRBJ2-5, the complete variable domain reads GAGVSQSPRYKVTKRGQDVTLRCDPISSHATLYWYQQALGQGPEFLTYFNYEAQPDKSGLPSDRFSAERPEGSISTLTIQRTEQRDSAMYRCASSLGEKETQYFGPGTRLLVL.

In its sample, this clone was seen a few times. The chain links TRBV18 to TRBJ2-4; 7 bases line up with TRBD1. The CDR3 is 13 amino acids. Germline V gene data show CDR1 as KGHSH and CDR2 as LQKENI. Trimming at V came to 8 bases and at J to 7 bases, leaving 8 bases not matched to a gene. The CDR3 is CASGDSRANIQYF. The DNA of the CDR3 is TGTGCCAGCGGGGACAGTAGGGCGAACATTCAGTACTTC.

A few counts support this clone. This chain uses TRBV4-3 with TRBJ1-1, with D unclear. The CDR3 runs 16 residues. V was cut by 0 bases and J by 5 bases, with 16 bases left in between. CDR1 is LGHNA and CDR2 is YSLEER in the germline V gene. The CDR3 coding sequence is TGCGCCAGCAGCCAAGAAGCGGCGGCCGGCGGGACTGAAGCTTTCTTT. Translating it yields CASSQEAAAGGTEAFF.

This clone was detected only a few times. In nucleotides, the CDR3 is TGTGCCAGCAGCTTAGACTTCGGAACTTACAATGAGCAGTTCTTC. Translation gives CASSLDFGTYNEQFF. J is TRBJ2-1 and V is TRBV11-2; D unclear. V lost 0 bases to trimming and J lost 4 bases, with 10 bases between them. The CDR3 extends over 15 amino acids. Germline assignment: CDR1 SGHAT and CDR2 FQNNGV.

This clone was seen only a few times. The chain uses TRBV5-1 and TRBJ2-7; 12 bases are shared with TRBD2. Germline CDR1 is SGHRS and CDR2 is YFSETQ. This CDR3 spans 14 amino acids. Trimming took 3 bases from V and 5 from J; bases not matched to a gene: 3. The CDR3 region is CASSSLAGGDEQYF. CDR3 DNA: TGCGCCAGCAGCTCCCTAGCGGGAGGGGACGAGCAGTACTTC.

The V and J genes are TRBV7-2 and TRBJ1-4; a possible D gene is TRBD1 (5 bases). The CDR3 contains 13 residues. Trimming stripped 4 bases from V and 8 bases from J, with 11 bases between. CDR1 and CDR2 (germline): SGHTA, FQGNSA. CDR3 region: CASSWGVKEKLFF. Written as DNA, the CDR3 is TGTGCCAGCAGCTGGGGGGTGAAAGAAAAACTGTTTTTT.

The genes are TRBV5-1 and TRBJ2-2; 8 nucleotides match TRBD2. Trimming cost V 3 bases and J 5 bases; bases outside gene matches: 3. CDR1 and CDR2 from the germline V gene are SGHRS and YFSETQ. The length of the CDR3 is 14 residues. DNA for the CDR3: TGCGCCAGCAGCTCGACTAGCGAAACCGGGGAGCTGTTTTTT. Amino acid sequence: CASSSTSETGELFF. Complete variable domain (other parts from reference TRBV5-1 and TRBJ2-2): KAGVTQTPRYLIKTRGQQVTLSCSPISGHRSVSWYQQTPGQGLQFLFEYFSETQRNKGNFPGRFSGRQFSNSRSEMNVSTLELGDSALYLCASSSTSETGELFFGEGSRLTVL.

The table lists this clone with a few counts. This chain links TRBV13 with TRBJ1-1; tentatively, D is TRBD1 (6 bases). The germline V and J ends were trimmed by 2 bases and 1 base, with 17 bases remaining between them. This CDR3 is built from 17 residues. Germline V lookup: CDR1 PRHDT, CDR2 FYEKMQ (reference sequence). This chain's CDR3 is CASSLIPGVKPNTEAFF. The CDR3 region has the DNA TGTGCCAGCAGCTTAATCCCAGGGGTCAAACCGAACACTGAAGCTTTCTTT.

This clone has only a few counts. The chain couples TRBV11-2 to TRBJ2-5; TRBD1 aligns across 10 bases. The CDR3 is 16 amino acids. The V gene end was trimmed by 7 bases and the J gene end by 7 bases; junction bases not matched to a gene: 15. Germline V gene data show CDR1 as SGHAT and CDR2 as FQNNGV. In DNA, the CDR3 is TGTGCCAGCAAAGCCGCGGAGACAGGGGGCGAGGGGACCCAGTACTTC. Its protein is CASKAAETGGEGTQYF.

This clone was detected ten times or more. The V gene is TRBV28, the J gene TRBJ2-3, with TRBD2 matching 8 bases. Germline V gene lookup returns CDR1 MDHEN and CDR2 SYDVKM. The V and J ends lost 6 bases and 2 bases, in that order; junction bases with no gene match: 7. This CDR3 comprises 15 residues. As DNA, the CDR3 is TGTGCCAGCAGCCCCCTCGGGGGGGTCACAGATACGCAGTATTTT. Encoded protein: CASSPLGGVTDTQYF.

This chain connects TRBV5-1 to TRBJ1-1, with TRBD1 matching over 11 bases. This CDR3 has 13 residues. Looked up from germline, CDR1 is SGHRS and CDR2 is YFSETQ. V dropped 8 bases and J dropped 4; count of bases not matched to a gene: 4. CDR3 sequence: CASGQGAVTEAFF. For the CDR3, the DNA is TGCGCCAGTGGACAGGGGGCAGTCACTGAAGCTTTCTTT.

This clone was observed at least ten times. The CDR3: CASRLLGTIYTF. The DNA for the CDR3 is TGTGCCAGCAGACTACTGGGGACAATCTACACCTTC. J is TRBJ1-2 and V is TRBV28, with a tentative D call TRBD1 (6 bases). Germline-derived CDR1 and CDR2 are MDHEN and SYDVKM. The germline V and J ends were trimmed by 6 bases and 10 bases, with 15 bases remaining between them. The CDR3 has 12 amino acids.

The J gene is TRBJ1-2, the V gene TRBV7-3; 8 bases map to TRBD1. The CDR3 has 14 amino acids. Germline CDR1 is SGHTA and CDR2 is FQGTGA. The V and J ends lost 5 bases and 4 bases, in that order; junction bases with no gene match: 6. The CDR3 reads CASSLGQGRYGYTF. CDR3 in DNA: TGTGCCAGCAGCCTAGGACAGGGTCGCTATGGCTACACCTTC.

This clone was counted only a few times. The chain recombines TRBV6-4 with TRBJ1-4, with D unclear. Per germline, CDR1 MRHNA and CDR2 SNTAGT. The length of the CDR3 is 13 residues. The V and J ends lost 3 bases and 8 bases respectively, with 10 bases between them. CDR3 sequence: CASSEGAGEKLFF. The CDR3 DNA sequence: TGTGCCAGCAGTGAAGGAGCGGGCGAAAAACTGTTTTTT.

Only a few counts were recorded for this clone. This sample includes further DNA sequences coding for the same CDR3. The chain is built from TRBV27 and TRBJ1-5, with D possibly TRBD1 on 5 matching bases. Trimming took off 3 bases at V and 0 bases at J, with 9 bases between the two ends. CDR3 size: 15 residues. CDR1 MNHEY and CDR2 SMNVEV come from the germline V gene (reference sequence). The CDR3 sequence is CASSLGPYSNQPQHF. The CDR3 DNA reads as TGTGCCAGCAGTTTGGGGCCTTATAGCAATCAGCCCCAGCATTTT.

Of note for this clone: The junction departs from germline at one end; a sequencing error may be responsible. The rearrangement joins TRBV7-9 to TRBJ2-7, with TRBD2 matching 12 bases. This CDR3 has 17 amino acids. Per the germline V gene, CDR1 is SEHNR and CDR2 is FQNEAQ (reference sequence). Here the CDR3 reads CASSQTLASGRAYVQYF. CDR3 coding DNA: TGCGCCAGCAGCCAGACCCTGGCTAGCGGGAGGGCCTATGTGCAGTACTTC.

This clone was recorded a few times. The chain uses TRBV18 and TRBJ1-1, with a possible D match to TRBD1 (6 bases). Germline V gives CDR1 KGHSH, CDR2 LQKENI. The V end was cut by 4 bases, the J end by 1 base, with 16 bases between. The CDR3 length is 16 residues. The CDR3 DNA reads as TGTGCCAGCTCACAAACACAACAGGGCGAGAACACTGAAGCTTTCTTT. Protein product: CASSQTQQGENTEAFF.

In this sample, this clone turned up a few times. This chain links TRBV13 with TRBJ2-7; a possible D gene is TRBD2 (5 bases). CDR1 PRHDT and CDR2 FYEKMQ come from the germline V gene (reference sequence). With 6 bases removed from V and 9 bases from J, the gap between germline ends came to 24 bases. CDR3 length equals 15 residues. Here the CDR3 reads CASRPRGAVFQPQYF. The DNA for the CDR3 is TGTGCCAGCAGACCCCGGGGAGCCGTTTTCCAACCGCAGTACTTC.

This clone was counted ten times or more. This chain connects TRBV7-3 to TRBJ2-2; 8 nucleotides line up with TRBD1. CDR3 length: 14 amino acids. With 3 bases clipped from V and 9 bases from J, the junction kept 6 bases outside the gene matches. From germline, CDR1 is SGHTA and CDR2 FQGTGA. In DNA, the CDR3 is TGTGCCAGCAGCTTTGGTCAGGGGGCCAGGGAGCTGTTTTTT. Residues: CASSFGQGARELFF.

The chain carries TRBV5-4 and TRBJ1-2; 7 bases map to TRBD1. Germline lookup yields CDR1 SGHNT and CDR2 YYREEE (reference sequence). V gave up 4 bases and J gave up 0 bases; unmatched junction bases: 6. The CDR3 covers 15 residues. CDR3 DNA sequence: TGTGCCAGCAGCCAGGGACAGAGCCCTAACTATGGCTACACCTTC. Amino acid sequence: CASSQGQSPNYGYTF.